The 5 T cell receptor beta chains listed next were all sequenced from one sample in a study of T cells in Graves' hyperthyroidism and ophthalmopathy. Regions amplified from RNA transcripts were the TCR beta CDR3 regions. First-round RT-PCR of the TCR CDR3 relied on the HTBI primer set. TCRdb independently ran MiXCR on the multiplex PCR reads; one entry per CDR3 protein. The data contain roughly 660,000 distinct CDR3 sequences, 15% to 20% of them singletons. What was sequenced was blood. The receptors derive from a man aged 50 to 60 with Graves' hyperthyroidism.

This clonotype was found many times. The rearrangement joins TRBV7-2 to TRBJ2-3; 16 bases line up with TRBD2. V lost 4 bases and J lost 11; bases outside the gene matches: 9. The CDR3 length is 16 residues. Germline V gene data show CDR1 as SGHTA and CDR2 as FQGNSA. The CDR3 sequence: CASSSGLAGGLDEQYF. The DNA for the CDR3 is TGTGCCAGCAGCTCGGGACTAGCGGGAGGGCTGGACGAGCAGTATTTT.

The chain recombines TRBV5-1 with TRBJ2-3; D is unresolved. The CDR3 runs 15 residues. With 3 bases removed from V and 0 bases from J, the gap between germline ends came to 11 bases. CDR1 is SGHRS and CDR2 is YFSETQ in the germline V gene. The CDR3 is CASSSLLTSTDTQYF. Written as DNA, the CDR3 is TGCGCCAGCAGCTCCCTACTCACTAGCACAGATACGCAGTATTTT.

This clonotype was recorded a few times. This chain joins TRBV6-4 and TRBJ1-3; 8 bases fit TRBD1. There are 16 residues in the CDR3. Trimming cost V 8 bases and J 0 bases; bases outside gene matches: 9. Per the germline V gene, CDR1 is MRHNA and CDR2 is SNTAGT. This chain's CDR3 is CASWVTGESSGNTIYF. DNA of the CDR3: TGTGCCAGCTGGGTGACAGGGGAAAGCTCTGGAAACACCATATATTTT.

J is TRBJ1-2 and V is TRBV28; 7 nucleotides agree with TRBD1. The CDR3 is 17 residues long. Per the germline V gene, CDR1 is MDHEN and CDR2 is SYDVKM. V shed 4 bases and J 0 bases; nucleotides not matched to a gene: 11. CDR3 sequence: CASSSVRGQLTNYGYTF. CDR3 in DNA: TGTGCCAGCAGTTCAGTTAGGGGACAGCTGACTAACTATGGCTACACCTTC.

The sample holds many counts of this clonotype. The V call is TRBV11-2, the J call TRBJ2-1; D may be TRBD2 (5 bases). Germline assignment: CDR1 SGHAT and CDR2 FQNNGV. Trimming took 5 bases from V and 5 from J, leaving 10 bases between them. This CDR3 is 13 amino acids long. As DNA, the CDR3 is TGTGCCAGCAGCCAAGGACTGAACAATGAGCAGTTCTTC. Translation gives CASSQGLNNEQFF.